The present entry profiles one T cell receptor (beta chain) with its context. Its recognized antigen is unknown. Per-base qualities were not stored, and no clone one base away is much larger. These data are taken from a study of blood T cell repertoires in COVID-19 (dated by TCRdb to 2020 to 2022). Describing the broader study: The collaborator samples originated in the United States, Italy and Spain and spanned the acute and convalescent phases of COVID-19. The prospective study material was composed of cDNA or gDNA derived from T cells, B-cell-depleted T cells, or PBMCs. The dataset comprised deeply sampled blood TCRbeta repertoires from subjects exposed to, actively infected with, or recovered from COVID-19. A freely available public database, intended as a resource for researchers studying the immune response to SARS-CoV-2, is where the repertoires were released. Samples were obtained from the ongoing ImmuneRACE study (first 160 participants) and from about 1,300 subjects provided by 6 global collaborators. The sample metadata nearly always contained a de-identified subject ID, COVID-19 status, age in years and sex. HLA class I and class II types, where available, came from metadata supplied by the sample provider rather than from assay-based typing. Results and caveats for the whole study, not just this receptor: The quantity of clinical and demographic metadata differed by source and by participant and was supplied without curation.

One collaborating source in Seattle enrolled patients during active infection and followed them longitudinally through the course of disease. Each collaborating institution followed its own protocols to collect whole blood in K2EDTA tubes. For TCRbeta analysis, collaborator samples were shipped as frozen whole blood, as isolated PBMCs, or as DNA extracted from either sample type. In the germline V gene, CDR1 corresponds to SGHDN and CDR2 to FVKESK. The cysteine opens and the phenylalanine closes a CDR3 of 14 amino acids. Of all the DNA, just the CDR3 is kept, 42 bases in frame from base 1. The V end loses 0 bases and the J end loses 5 bases, and a stretch of 10 bases separates them. TCRbeta CDR3 regions were amplified from genomic DNA by means of the immunoSEQ Assay, a bias-controlled multiplex PCR. Per the authors' processing: Nucleated cell counts per sample were estimated from amplification of reference gene primers within the assay. To quantify the absolute abundance of each unique TCRbeta CDR3 rearrangement, sequence reads were collapsed and filtered. Productive Simpson clonality was computed per sample as the square root of Simpson's diversity index over productive rearrangements. What TCRdb holds here is the immuneACCESS table cut down to in-frame rearrangements. Part of the clones is not present; checked against another copy, under half of the missing clones reflect an unresolved V gene, and the others are unexplained. V and J calls plus clone size are reproduced from that table; the DNA served to infer D and trimming. The sample has roughly 230,000 clones on record, approximately 85% of them singletons. Of the sample, 4% to 6% falls within the top ten clones.

This clonotype was obtained from a man in his forties or fifties with COVID-19, enrolled during active disease. This chain joins TRBV14 to TRBJ2-5; possibly the D gene is TRBD2, per 6 matching bases. The sequencing sample was made of peripheral blood. The nucleotides are TGTGCCAGCAGCCAAGAGCGGGGTCGGGAGACCCAGTACTTC. This sequence encodes CASSQERGRETQYF.